This paragraph covers one T cell receptor (beta chain) sequence. Original handling: For nucleated cells, counts were estimated from reference gene primer amplification. Produced via immunoSEQ multiplex PCR; TCRdb's table is partial and in-frame only. Clone size and V and J calls were adopted from that table, with D and trimming inferred from the DNA. Of about 140,000 clones in the sample, about 80% were seen once. This entry comes from a study of blood T cell repertoires in COVID-19. About the research overall: Sources were T cells, B-cell-depleted T cells, or PBMCs; the material itself was cDNA or gDNA.

CDR1 is SGHTA, CDR2 FQGTGA, per germline. This CDR3 has 15 amino acids. Unmatched junction bases numbered 5, after V lost 3 bases and J lost 1 base. The clonotype originates from a human donor in a cohort sampled during active COVID-19. The J gene is TRBJ2-7, the V gene TRBV7-3; 8 bases agree with TRBD2. The sample comprised peripheral blood. CDR3 sequence (DNA): TGTGCCAGCAGCTTTGCTCGGGGGGGATCCTACGAGCAGTACGTC. Amino acid sequence: CASSFARGGSYEQYV.